These T cell receptor beta chains were read from a single sample in a study of T cell changes during pregnancy in multiple sclerosis. Only in-frame clones appear in the TCRdb table, and some are missing; sequencing was by immunoSEQ multiplex PCR. Of around 88,000 clones listed, 90% to 95% are singletons. The specimen comprised peripheral blood, sampled in the first trimester of pregnancy. The source is a female donor with multiple sclerosis, enrolled in a pregnancy study. CDR3s include the opening cysteine and the closing phenylalanine or tryptophan. A D gene is named only where the DNA matches it firmly. The size of a clone is reported for some rows only, either as once, few or many, or as a class for expanded clones.

cdr3_nt | cdr3_aa | clone_size | j_call | v_call | d_call
TGTGCCACCGCACGCCTAACGGGAAACACCATATATTTT | CATARLTGNTIYF | - | TRBJ1-3 | TRBV15 | -
TGTGCCAGCAGTTATATTGCAGGGTACGAGCAGTACTTC | CASSYIAGYEQYF | - | TRBJ2-7 | TRBV27 | -
TGTGCCAGCAACGAGAGAACAGGGACACAACGGGACACCGGGGAGCTGTTTTTT | CASNERTGTQRDTGELFF | - | TRBJ2-2 | TRBV9 | -
TGTGCCAGCAGCTTGGCCGGGGGGCGGACTGAAGCTTTCTTT | CASSLAGGRTEAFF | - | TRBJ1-1 | TRBV5-6 | -
TGTGCCAGCAGCGAAGCGGCGGGGAGAGAGACCCAGTACTTC | CASSEAAGRETQYF | - | TRBJ2-5 | TRBV9 | -
TGTGCCAGCAGCTTAGTGAATAGCGGGGGGGCACAACTCTACAATGAGCAGTTCTTC | CASSLVNSGGAQLYNEQFF | - | TRBJ2-1 | TRBV11-2 | TRBD2
TGTGCCAGCAGCGCGGCAGGGTATTCCAAAAACATTCAGTACTTC | CASSAAGYSKNIQYF | - | TRBJ2-4 | TRBV9 | -
TGTGCCAGCAGCTTAGCCCCCCCGTTTTACGAGCAGTACTTC | CASSLAPPFYEQYF | - | TRBJ2-7 | TRBV7-9 | -
TGTGCCATCAGTGGGACAGGCAATAGCAATCAGCCCCAGCATTTT | CAISGTGNSNQPQHF | once | TRBJ1-5 | TRBV10-3 | TRBD1
TGTGCCAGCTCGCAGGACAGTTATAATTCACCCCTCCACTTT | CASSQDSYNSPLHF | few | TRBJ1-6 | TRBV6-5 | -